The 6 T cell receptor beta chains given below trace back to one sample, sequenced in a study of cytomegalovirus exposure and HLA in healthy donors. It was with 60 Vbeta and 13 Jbeta primers that the PCR ran. The data were produced by immunoSEQ multiplex PCR, yet TCRdb's version contains in-frame clones alone and is incomplete. The sample has 95,000 to 150,000 clones, approximately 80% seen once. The sequencing sample was made of PBMCs. The receptors here all came from a female donor in good health and CMV-seropositive.

This clone was detected once. The chain combines TRBV30 with TRBJ1-1; D perhaps matches TRBD1 (6 bases). Trimming took off 5 bases at V and 1 base at J, with 11 bases between the two ends. The CDR3 consists of 13 residues. CDR1 is GTSNPN, CDR2 SVGIG, per germline (reference sequence). The CDR3 DNA reads TGTGCCTGGGGAGGACAGAGGAACACTGAAGCTTTCTTT. Its translation is CAWGGQRNTEAFF.

V usage is TRBV7-2 and J usage is TRBJ1-1; 8 bases are a match to TRBD1. Germline V gives CDR1 SGHTA, CDR2 FQGNSA. The CDR3 sequence is 16 residues long. The trim removed 2 bases at V and 2 bases at J, leaving 7 bases unmatched. The CDR3 DNA sequence: TGTGCCAGCAGCTTATTTAATACAGGGGGTAACACTGAAGCTTTCTTT. As protein: CASSLFNTGGNTEAFF.

V and J are TRBV5-1 and TRBJ2-5, with 7 bases aligning to TRBD2. Germline CDR1 and CDR2: SGHRS and YFSETQ. This CDR3 spans 16 amino acids. V trimming: 0 bases; J trimming: 2 bases; junction bases outside the gene matches: 7. CDR3 residues: CASSLGASGDQETQYF. CDR3 sequence (DNA): TGCGCCAGCAGCTTGGGGGCTAGCGGCGATCAAGAGACCCAGTACTTC.

The count of this clone is one. This sequence joins TRBV7-9 and TRBJ2-3; TRBD1 agrees at 9 bases. The germline gives CDR1 SEHNR, CDR2 FQNEAQ (reference sequence). The trim removed 5 bases at V and 5 bases at J, leaving 5 bases unmatched. There are 14 residues in the CDR3. The CDR3 region is CASSVGQGIDTQYF. In DNA form, the CDR3 reads TGTGCCAGCAGCGTCGGACAGGGGATAGATACGCAGTATTTT.

This chain connects TRBV18 to TRBJ1-2, with 8 bases identical to TRBD1. The J segment lost 4 bases and the V segment lost 0 bases, leaving 10 bases of the junction unmatched. CDR3 length: 17 amino acids. Germline CDR1 KGHSH, CDR2 LQKENI. DNA for the CDR3: TGTGCCAGCTCACCACCACGGGTTGGACAGGGAACCTATGGCTACACCTTC. Translated, it gives CASSPPRVGQGTYGYTF.

This chain joins TRBV7-3 and TRBJ2-3; weak D call: TRBD1 (6 bases). CDR3 size: 13 residues. CDR1 and CDR2 (germline): SGHTA, FQGTGA. Trimming left V 5 bases short and J 3 bases short, with 9 bases between. In DNA, the CDR3 is TGTGCCAGCAGCCACAGGGATACAGATACGCAGTATTTT. Translating it yields CASSHRDTDTQYF.